This TCR beta chain stems from a study of human T cells and chemical hapten exposure. Time point specified: patch test 1, 2 weeks after DPC sensitization. Sample treatment: therapeutic diphenylcyclopropenone sensitization with weekly scalp DPC. This clonotype was detected only a few times. In the study's own analysis: Just over 95,000 TCRs per sample was the median, with a range of about 20,000 to 700,000. TCRdb re-analysed the RACE reads in MiXCR, keeping a single row per CDR3 protein. TCRdb's processing, not the authors' own work, is the source of the V and J calls. The sample lists some 340,000 distinct CDR3 sequences, approximately 6.3% occurring once. CDR1 and CDR2 (germline): MNHEY, SMNVEV (reference sequence). Deletions cut 5 bases from V and 2 bases from J, with 12 bases between. The CDR3 has 14 amino acids.

The V call is TRBV27, the J call TRBJ1-1; D call uncertain. The sequence was collected from a woman under 30 with alopecia areata. Some clones in this sample may be carry-over from other donors' samples. This sample comprised whole blood, obtained in connection with sensitization to the hapten diphenylcyclopropenone (DPC). CDR3 loop: CASSPDMPNTEAFF. CDR3 nucleotides: TGTGCCAGCAGTCCAGATATGCCTAACACTGAAGCTTTCTTT.